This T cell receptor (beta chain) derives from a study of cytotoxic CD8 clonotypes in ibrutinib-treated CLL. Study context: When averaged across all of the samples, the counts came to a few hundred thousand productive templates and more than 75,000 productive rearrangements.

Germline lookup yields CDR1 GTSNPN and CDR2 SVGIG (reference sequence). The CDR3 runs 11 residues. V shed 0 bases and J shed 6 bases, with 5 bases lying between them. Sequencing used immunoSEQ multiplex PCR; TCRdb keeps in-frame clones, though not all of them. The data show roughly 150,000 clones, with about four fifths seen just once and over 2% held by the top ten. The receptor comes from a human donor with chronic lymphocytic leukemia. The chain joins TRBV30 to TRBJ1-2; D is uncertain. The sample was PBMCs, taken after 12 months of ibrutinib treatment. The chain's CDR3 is CAWSVRDGYTF. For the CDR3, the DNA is TGTGCCTGGAGTGTACGGGATGGCTACACCTTC.